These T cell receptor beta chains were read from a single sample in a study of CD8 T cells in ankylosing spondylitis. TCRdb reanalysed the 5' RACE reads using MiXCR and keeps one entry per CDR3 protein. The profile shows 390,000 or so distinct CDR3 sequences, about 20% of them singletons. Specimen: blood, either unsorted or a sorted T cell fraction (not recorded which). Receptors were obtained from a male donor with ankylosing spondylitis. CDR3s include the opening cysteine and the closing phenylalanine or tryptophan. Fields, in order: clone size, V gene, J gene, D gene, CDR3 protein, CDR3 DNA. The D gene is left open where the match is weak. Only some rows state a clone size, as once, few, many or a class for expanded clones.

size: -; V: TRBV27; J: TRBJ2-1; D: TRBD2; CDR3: CASSFGTSGRPNEQFF; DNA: TGTGCCAGCAGTTTCGGGACTAGCGGGAGACCGAATGAGCAGTTCTTC
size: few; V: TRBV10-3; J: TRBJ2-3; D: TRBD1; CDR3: CAISPLAGGEDTQYF; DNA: TGTGCCATCAGTCCTTTGGCAGGGGGCGAAGATACGCAGTATTTT
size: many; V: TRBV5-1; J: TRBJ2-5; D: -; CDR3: CASSFGRQETQYF; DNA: TGCGCCAGCAGCTTCGGAAGGCAAGAGACCCAGTACTTC
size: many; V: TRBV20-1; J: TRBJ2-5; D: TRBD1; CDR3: CSARDRGLETQYF; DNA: TGCAGTGCTAGGGACAGGGGGCTGGAGACCCAGTACTTC
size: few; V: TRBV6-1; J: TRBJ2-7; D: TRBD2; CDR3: CASSRTSGVYEQYF; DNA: TGTGCCAGCAGTCGGACTAGCGGAGTCTACGAGCAGTACTTC
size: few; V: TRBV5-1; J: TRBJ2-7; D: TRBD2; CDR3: CASTLSAGAGDEQYF; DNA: TGCGCCAGCACCTTATCGGCGGGAGCTGGCGACGAGCAGTACTTC
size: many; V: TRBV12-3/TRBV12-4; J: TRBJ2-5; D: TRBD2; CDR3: CASSLGGGLAYETQYF; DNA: TGTGCCAGCAGTTTAGGCGGGGGACTAGCGTACGAGACCCAGTACTTC
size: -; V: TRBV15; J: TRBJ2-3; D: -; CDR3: CATSSSLRDTQYF; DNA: TGTGCCACCAGTAGTTCCTTAAGGGATACGCAGTATTTT
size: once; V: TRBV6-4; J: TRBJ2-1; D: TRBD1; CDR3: CASSHKGDRGLNEQFF; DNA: TGTGCCAGCAGCCACAAGGGGGACAGGGGGCTCAATGAGCAGTTCTTC
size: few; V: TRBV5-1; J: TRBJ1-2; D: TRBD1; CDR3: CASSLGQVYGYTF; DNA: TGCGCCAGCAGCTTAGGACAGGTCTATGGCTACACCTTC
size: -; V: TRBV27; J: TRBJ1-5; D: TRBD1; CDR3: CASSLGTGADQPQHF; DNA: TGTGCCAGCAGTTTAGGGACAGGGGCCGACCAGCCCCAGCATTTT
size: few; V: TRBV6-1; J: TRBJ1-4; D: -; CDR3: CASRHRARSETNEKLFF; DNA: TGTGCCAGCAGGCACAGGGCTCGTTCTGAAACTAATGAAAAACTGTTTTTT
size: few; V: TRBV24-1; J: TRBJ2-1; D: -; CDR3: CATSDLQGYNEQFF; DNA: TGTGCCACCAGTGATTTACAGGGTTACAATGAGCAGTTCTTC
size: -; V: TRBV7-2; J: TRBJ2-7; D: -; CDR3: CASSLGAVRYREQYF; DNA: TGTGCCAGCAGCTTAGGAGCCGTACGCTACCGCGAGCAGTACTTC
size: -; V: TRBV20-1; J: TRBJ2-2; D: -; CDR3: CSAPPGLAPNTGELFF; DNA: TGCAGTGCCCCCCCGGGGCTAGCGCCAAACACCGGGGAGCTGTTTTTT
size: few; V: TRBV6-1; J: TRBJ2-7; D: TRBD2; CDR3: CASNGREASSYEQYF; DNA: TGTGCCAGCAACGGACGGGAGGCCAGCTCCTACGAGCAGTACTTC
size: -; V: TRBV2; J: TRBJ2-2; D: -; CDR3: CASSEARSTGELFF; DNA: TGTGCCAGCAGTGAAGCGCGAAGCACCGGGGAGCTGTTTTTT
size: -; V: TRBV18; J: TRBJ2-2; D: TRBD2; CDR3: CASSRGGSTGELFF; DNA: TGTGCCAGCTCACGCGGGGGAAGCACCGGGGAGCTGTTTTTT
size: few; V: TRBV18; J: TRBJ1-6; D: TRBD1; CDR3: CASSLRTGEGNSPLHF; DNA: TGTGCCAGCTCACTACGGACAGGGGAAGGGAATTCACCCCTCCACTTT
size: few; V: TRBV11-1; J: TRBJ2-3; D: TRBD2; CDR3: CASSSPGGGQRSTDTQYF; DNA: TGTGCCAGCAGCTCTCCCGGGGGAGGGCAGCGGAGCACAGATACGCAGTATTTT
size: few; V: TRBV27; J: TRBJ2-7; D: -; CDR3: CATKFSWGDEQYF; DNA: TGTGCCACCAAGTTTTCCTGGGGGGACGAGCAGTACTTC
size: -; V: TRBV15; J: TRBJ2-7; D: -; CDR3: CATSRDLETTISSYEQYF; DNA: TGTGCCACCAGCAGAGATCTTGAGACTACGATCAGCTCCTACGAGCAGTACTTC
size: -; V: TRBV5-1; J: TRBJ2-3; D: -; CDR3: CASSFEGRTDTQYF; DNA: TGCGCCAGCAGCTTTGAGGGCCGCACAGATACGCAGTATTTT
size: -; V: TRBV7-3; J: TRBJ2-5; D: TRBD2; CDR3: CASSRYGTSEQETQYF; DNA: TGTGCCAGCAGCAGATATGGGACTAGCGAGCAAGAGACCCAGTACTTC
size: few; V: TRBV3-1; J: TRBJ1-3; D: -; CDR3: CASSQLGVSGNTIYF; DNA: TGTGCCAGCAGCCAACTAGGAGTCTCTGGAAACACCATATATTTT
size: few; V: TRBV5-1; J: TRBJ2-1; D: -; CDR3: CASSLGPGRNEQFF; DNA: TGCGCCAGCAGCTTGGGGCCAGGGCGAAATGAGCAGTTCTTC
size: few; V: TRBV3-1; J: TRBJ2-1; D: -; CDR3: CASSQAPFSGTRNEQFF; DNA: TGTGCCAGCAGCCAAGCCCCCTTCTCCGGGACCAGGAATGAGCAGTTCTTC
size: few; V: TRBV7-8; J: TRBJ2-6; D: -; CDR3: CASTRATGANVLTF; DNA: TGTGCCAGCACCAGGGCAACCGGGGCCAACGTCCTGACTTTC
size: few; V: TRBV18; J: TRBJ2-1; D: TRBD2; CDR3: CASSPPSGRPYNEQFF; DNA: TGTGCCAGCTCACCCCCTAGCGGGAGGCCCTACAATGAGCAGTTCTTC
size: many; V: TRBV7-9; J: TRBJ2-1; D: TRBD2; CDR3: CASSLTFSGPNEQFF; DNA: TGTGCCAGCAGCTTAACTTTTAGCGGGCCGAATGAGCAGTTCTTC
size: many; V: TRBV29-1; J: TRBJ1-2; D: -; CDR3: CSVRDSFYGYTF; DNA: TGCAGCGTTAGGGATTCCTTCTATGGCTACACCTTC
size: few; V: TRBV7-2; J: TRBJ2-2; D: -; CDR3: CASSLVGETGELFF; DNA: TGTGCCAGCAGCTTAGTAGGGGAAACCGGGGAGCTGTTTTTT
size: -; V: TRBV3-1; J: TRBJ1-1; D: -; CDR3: CASSQTSGRRHEAFF; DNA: TGTGCCAGCAGCCAAACGTCCGGACGCAGACACGAAGCTTTCTTT
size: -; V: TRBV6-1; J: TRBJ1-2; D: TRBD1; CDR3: CASRNQGAHYGYTF; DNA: TGTGCCAGCAGAAACCAGGGGGCTCACTATGGCTACACCTTC
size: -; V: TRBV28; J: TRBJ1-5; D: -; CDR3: CASSAGNQPQHF; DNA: TGTGCCAGCAGCGCGGGAAATCAGCCCCAGCATTTT
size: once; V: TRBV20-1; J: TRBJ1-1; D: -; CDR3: CSAVGSNTEAFF; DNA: TGCAGTGCCGTCGGATCGAACACTGAAGCTTTCTTT
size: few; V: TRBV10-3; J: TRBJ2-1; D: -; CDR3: CATGRSDNEQFF; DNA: TGTGCCACCGGGAGAAGTGACAATGAGCAGTTCTTC
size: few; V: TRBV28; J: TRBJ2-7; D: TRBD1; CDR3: CASSSRQGVAYEQYF; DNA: TGTGCCAGCAGTTCCCGACAGGGAGTAGCCTACGAGCAGTACTTC
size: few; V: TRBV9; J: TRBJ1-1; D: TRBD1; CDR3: CAGGQGMNTEAFF; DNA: TGTGCCGGGGGACAGGGAATGAACACTGAAGCTTTCTTT
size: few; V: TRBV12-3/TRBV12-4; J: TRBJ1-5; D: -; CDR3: CASSWAGSGQPQHF; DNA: TGTGCCAGCAGTTGGGCAGGGTCCGGCCAGCCCCAGCATTTT
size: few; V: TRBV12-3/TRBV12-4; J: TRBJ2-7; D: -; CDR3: CASSPDRPPYAQYF; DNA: TGTGCCAGCAGCCCCGACAGGCCACCTTACGCGCAGTACTTC
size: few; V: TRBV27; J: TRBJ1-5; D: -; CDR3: CASAPGGGPQPQHF; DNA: TGTGCCAGCGCTCCGGGGGGGGGTCCTCAGCCCCAGCATTTT
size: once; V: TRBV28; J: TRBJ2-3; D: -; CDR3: CASSSQHASGTDTQYF; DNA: TGTGCCAGCAGTTCCCAGCACGCGTCCGGCACAGATACGCAGTATTTT
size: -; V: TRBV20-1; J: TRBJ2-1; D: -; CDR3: CSASWLVYNEQFF; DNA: TGCAGTGCTAGTTGGCTAGTCTACAATGAGCAGTTCTTC
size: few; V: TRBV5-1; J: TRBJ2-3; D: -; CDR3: CASIPGRRLSDTQYF; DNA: TGCGCCAGCATTCCGGGACGGAGGCTGTCGGATACGCAGTATTTT
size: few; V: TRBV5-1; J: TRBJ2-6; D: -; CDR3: CASSFYQGTGGANVLTF; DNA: TGCGCCAGCAGCTTTTATCAGGGAACGGGCGGGGCCAACGTCCTGACTTTC
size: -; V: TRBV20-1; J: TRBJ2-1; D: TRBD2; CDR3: CSATLGLAGEHNEQFF; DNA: TGCAGTGCAACCTTGGGACTAGCGGGAGAGCACAATGAGCAGTTCTTC
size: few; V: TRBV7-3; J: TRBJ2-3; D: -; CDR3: CASSSISWGDTQYF; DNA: TGTGCCAGCAGCTCCATCTCCTGGGGAGATACGCAGTATTTT
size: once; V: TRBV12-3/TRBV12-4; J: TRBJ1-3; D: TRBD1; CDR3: CASRRTGRPGNTIYF; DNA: TGTGCCAGCAGACGGACAGGGAGACCTGGAAACACCATATATTTT